The 17 T cell receptor beta chains below were found in one sample sequenced in a study of blood T cell repertoires in COVID-19. Clones were read by immunoSEQ multiplex PCR, and TCRdb kept only the in-frame ones, dropping some. The sample holds approximately 120,000 clones; around 90% are singletons and the top ten take around 2.1%. Sequenced: peripheral blood. The source is a man aged 45-65 years with COVID-19, enrolled during active disease.

The sample holds one count of this clone. V is TRBV24-1 and J is TRBJ2-5, with 8 bases lining up with TRBD1. The CDR3 loop spans 13 amino acids. The J segment lost 4 bases and the V segment lost 5 bases, leaving 2 bases of the junction unmatched. Germline CDR1 and CDR2: KGHDR and SFDVKD. The CDR3 nucleotides read TGTGCCACCAGTGTAACAGGGGGAGAGACCCAGTACTTC. Protein sequence: CATSVTGGETQYF.

The chain combines TRBV15 with TRBJ1-6; 7 nucleotides agree with TRBD1. The CDR3 sequence is 18 residues long. The J segment lost 0 bases and the V segment lost 3 bases, leaving 8 bases of the junction unmatched. The germline V gene encodes CDR1 LNHNV and CDR2 YYDKDF (reference sequence). In DNA form, the CDR3 reads TGTGCCACCAGCAGTGGACAGGACCAGAGCTCCTATAATTCACCCCTCCACTTT. Amino acid sequence: CATSSGQDQSSYNSPLHF.

V and J are TRBV11-2 and TRBJ2-1; D perhaps matches TRBD1 (5 bases). Trimming took 2 bases from V and 0 from J, leaving 11 bases between them. The CDR3 totals 16 residues. CDR1 is SGHAT, CDR2 FQNNGV, per germline. The CDR3 here is CASSLTPQASYNEQFF. In DNA form, the CDR3 reads TGTGCCAGCAGCTTAACTCCACAGGCCTCCTACAATGAGCAGTTCTTC.

This chain joins TRBV7-9 and TRBJ2-7; the match to TRBD1 covers 7 bases. Germline CDR1 reads SEHNR; CDR2 reads FQNEAQ (reference sequence). V was pared by 1 base and J by 6 bases, with 6 bases of the junction left unmatched. The CDR3 runs 14 residues. In DNA, the CDR3 is TGTGCCAGCAGCTTAGGTGAGGGGGCGGTCGAGCAGTACTTC. This gives the protein CASSLGEGAVEQYF.

V gene TRBV10-3 combines with J gene TRBJ2-2; the D gene is possibly TRBD1 (5 bases). The V end lost 5 bases, the J end lost 3 bases, and 10 bases lay between the germline ends. This CDR3 is 14 amino acids long. CDR1 is ENHRY, CDR2 SYGVKD, per germline. The CDR3 sequence: CAISQGSDTGELFF. CDR3 in DNA: TGTGCCATCAGTCAGGGATCTGACACCGGGGAGCTGTTTTTT.

The genes are TRBV7-2 and TRBJ2-3; D is possibly TRBD2 (6 bases). This CDR3 has 13 amino acids. The germline V gene has CDR1 SGHTA and CDR2 FQGNSA. With 1 base removed from V and 7 bases from J, the gap between germline ends came to 9 bases. CDR3 DNA sequence: TGTGCCAGCAGCTTAGGGGGGGAGAATACGCAGTATTTT. Encoded protein: CASSLGGENTQYF.

This sequence joins TRBV7-8 and TRBJ1-4; D is perhaps TRBD1 (5 bases). CDR3 length: 16 amino acids. Germline V gives CDR1 SGHVS, CDR2 FQNEAQ. V shed 3 bases and J shed 3 bases, with 14 bases lying between them. CDR3 coding DNA: TGTGCCAGCAGCTTCTCTCGGAGGGACTCTAATGAAAAACTGTTTTTT. Encoded protein: CASSFSRRDSNEKLFF.

This chain links TRBV5-1 with TRBJ1-4; no clear D gene. Germline assignment: CDR1 SGHRS and CDR2 YFSETQ. The V and J ends lost 5 bases and 4 bases respectively, with 18 bases between them. The CDR3 has 16 amino acids. CDR3 amino acids: CASRVDGVTLNEKLFF. DNA for the CDR3: TGCGCCAGCAGGGTCGACGGAGTCACACTTAATGAAAAACTGTTTTTT.

The rearrangement uses TRBV5-8 and TRBJ2-1; D is unresolved. The CDR3 loop spans 13 amino acids. Germline CDR1 is SGHTS and CDR2 is YDEGEE. V was clipped by 4 bases and J by 0 bases, with 5 bases between them. The CDR3 loop is CASSPSSYNEQFF. The CDR3 DNA sequence: TGTGCCAGCAGCCCCAGCTCCTACAATGAGCAGTTCTTC.

This clone was seen more than once but under ten times. The rearrangement joins TRBV3-1 (or the pseudogene TRBV3-2) to TRBJ2-1; 11 bases map to TRBD2. The CDR3 extends over 15 amino acids. Looked up from germline, CDR1 is LGHDT and CDR2 is YNNKEL (reference sequence). J was trimmed by 4 bases and V by 4 bases; bases with no gene match: 3. Here the CDR3 reads CASSRRLAGYNEQFF. In nucleotides, the CDR3 is TGTGCCAGCAGCCGTAGACTAGCGGGATACAATGAGCAGTTCTTC.

The rearrangement uses TRBV11-3 and TRBJ1-1; 7 nucleotides match TRBD1. Germline V gene lookup returns CDR1 SGHNT and CDR2 YENEEA. CDR3 length: 14 residues. J was trimmed by 5 bases and V by 1 base; bases with no gene match: 4. Written as DNA, the CDR3 is TGTGCCAGCAGCTTAGGAGGGGGCGGAACTGAAGCTTTCTTT. Its protein product is CASSLGGGGTEAFF.

The rearrangement links TRBV12-5 to TRBJ2-7; 16 bases align to TRBD2. Germline lookup yields CDR1 LGHNT and CDR2 FRNRAP. The CDR3 consists of 18 residues. J was trimmed by 0 bases and V by 7 bases; bases with no gene match: 9. CDR3 sequence reads: CASDPSGTSGRGSYEQYV. CDR3 bases: TGTGCTAGTGACCCGAGCGGGACTAGCGGGAGGGGCTCCTACGAGCAGTACGTC.

This clone was seen once. The gene calls are TRBV28 and TRBJ2-7, with 8 nucleotides matching TRBD1. The CDR3 runs 15 residues. Germline CDR1 and CDR2: MDHEN and SYDVKM. After removal of 8 bases from V and 4 bases from J, the junction contained 13 bases not matched to a gene. For the CDR3, the DNA is TGTGCCAGCGCGACCAGGGGGCGCGGGGTATACGAGCAGTACTTC. Translation: CASATRGRGVYEQYF.

V and J are TRBV5-1 and TRBJ2-3, with TRBD2 matching over 13 bases. The CDR3 is made up of 16 amino acids. The V segment lost 4 bases and the J segment 11 bases; nucleotides outside the gene matches: 13. The germline V gene has CDR1 SGHRS and CDR2 YFSETQ. This CDR3 is CASSPQGLAGAGGQYF. CDR3 in DNA: TGCGCCAGCAGCCCGCAAGGACTAGCGGGAGCGGGTGGGCAGTATTTT. Using reference TRBV5-1 and TRBJ2-3 for the parts outside the CDR3, the full variable domain is KAGVTQTPRYLIKTRGQQVTLSCSPISGHRSVSWYQQTPGQGLQFLFEYFSETQRNKGNFPGRFSGRQFSNSRSEMNVSTLELGDSALYLCASSPQGLAGAGGQYFGPGTRLTVL.

There are a few counts of this clone. The chain combines TRBV7-2 with TRBJ2-7, with 13 nucleotides matching TRBD2. The CDR3 spans 17 residues. V shed 5 bases, J shed 6 bases, and the junction held 13 bases outside the gene matches. The germline V gene has CDR1 SGHTA and CDR2 FQGNSA. CDR3 DNA: TGTGCCAGCAGCCTTCGGACTAGCGGGAGTCTCGGCAGCGAGCAGTACTTC. It translates to CASSLRTSGSLGSEQYF.

The chain employs TRBV30 and TRBJ1-4; a weak D match, TRBD1 (5 bases). This CDR3 has 14 residues. V lost 1 base, J lost 8 bases, and 14 bases lay in between. Per germline, CDR1 GTSNPN and CDR2 SVGIG (reference sequence). CDR3 region: CAWSGGQKGEKLFF. CDR3 DNA sequence: TGTGCCTGGAGTGGAGGACAAAAGGGGGAAAAACTGTTTTTT. Drawing the rest from reference TRBV30 and TRBJ1-4, the complete variable domain is SQTIHQWPATLVQPVGSPLSLECTVEGTSNPNLYWYRQAAGRGLQLLFYSVGIGQISSEVPQNLSASRPQDRQFILSSKKLLLSDSGFYLCAWSGGQKGEKLFFGSGTQLSVL.

The gene calls are TRBV5-1 and TRBJ2-2, with TRBD2 matching over 11 bases. Germline values: CDR1 SGHRS, CDR2 YFSETQ. The CDR3 has 18 amino acids. Trimming removed 4 bases from V and 0 bases from J; junction bases left unmatched: 8. Here the CDR3 reads CASSIPGLAVSNTGELFF. CDR3 coding DNA: TGCGCCAGCAGCATTCCGGGACTAGCGGTATCGAACACCGGGGAGCTGTTTTTT.